Listed here is a single T cell receptor beta chain. This clonotype occurred once. The clone's antigen remains unknown. The junction differs from germline at one of its ends, possibly a read error. Library method: PCR. Data came from an Illumina HiSeq 4000. Bulk TCR libraries were made following a previously described method, with the TCR primers given in Table S5. The Qiagen AllPrep DNA/RNA kit was used to purify total RNA. Before any analysis, reads coming from multiple sequencing runs of the same library were combined into one pool. In the source study's methods: Reads were retained only if their TCR constant sequence matched exactly, and those retained reads were trimmed to 150 nt and grouped according to their 12-nt molecular barcodes. Reads inside each barcode group were sub-clustered using a 15% Levenshtein threshold, and a quality-weighted consensus sequence was constructed for each RNA molecule. Non-functional sequences were excluded, and lower-count sequences lying one edit away from another sequence were also excluded. Barcode sub-clusters with fewer than 20% of the maximum read count were removed, based on fitting two negative binomial distributions. TCRdb passed the public sequencing reads through fastp at Q25 and MiXCR, retaining productive beta sequences. Every CDR3 protein is listed once, alongside the most common genes and DNA of its rows. What appears here as the V and J calls and clone size reflects TCRdb's work, not the paper's. The sample records hundreds of thousands of distinct CDR3 sequences, roughly 21% of which are singletons. 0.85% of the sample is in the top ten clones.

Libraries of naive CD8 T cells were built from anywhere between about 17,000 and 1,000,000 sorted cells, with 10%, 30% or 50% of the purified RNA used. Naive CD8 T cells, defined as CD8+CD4-CCR7+CD45RA+, were FACS-sorted into RLT Plus buffer on a BD FACSAria II. To test detection sensitivity, Jurkat RNA equivalent to more than 9 TCR copies was spiked into samples of about 19,000-1,100,000 naive CD8 T cells. Enrichment of CD8 T cells was done with RosetteSep CD8+ T Cell Enrichment Cocktail plus Ficoll-Paque, and ACK red cell lysis came afterward. These data belong to a study of molecular identifiers for immune sequencing clone quantification (dated by TCRdb to 2017 to 2018). A note on the overall study: For a replicate experiment, RNA from roughly 20,000 or 100,000 naive CD8 T cells was divided into five aliquots, and four of the five aliquots were sequenced. CD8 T cells were used in a methods study to benchmark molecular-identifier clustering-based TCR repertoire sequencing (MIDCIRS) and TCR RNA copy counting.

Summary of the overall study and its limitations: In CMV-specific effector cells, clones with more than 20 RNA copies accounted for over 97% of molecules, whereas in naive cells such clones accounted for under 1%. Highly expanded clone sizes could be underestimated if identical TCR molecules share a barcode. Naive libraries contained spiked-in Jurkat TCR RNA (around eleven copies' worth), which is not part of the donor repertoire. Even against a background of 800,000 to 1,000,000 naive CD8 T cells, spiked-in Jurkat TCR RNA amounting to a single cell's worth was reported to be detectable. Without barcode sub-clustering, chimeric consensus sequences inflated TCR diversity; chimeras reached as high as 47%. Modeling gave about three recovered TCR RNA copies per cell versus around 9.9 by digital PCR, implying around 33% capture efficiency.

The CDR3 spans 14 residues, from the cysteine through the phenylalanine. Only the CDR3 portion is preserved as DNA: 42 bases, with reading frame beginning at the first base. CDR1 MNHEY and CDR2 SMNVEV are derived from the germline V gene (reference sequence). This receptor was identified in a human donor in good health. Some libraries in this study had Jurkat cell RNA spiked in. This receptor chain uses TRBV27 and TRBJ2-7; TRBD2 is a possible D gene, resting on 6 matching bases. The sample comprised naive CD8+ T cells from blood, with Jurkat cell RNA spiked in. The cell subset or site label on this specimen signifies: FACS-sorted CD8+CD4-CCR7+CD45RA+ naive T cells. The nucleotide sequence is TGTGCCGGCAGTCCTCCCGGAGGGTCGTACGAGCAGTACTTC. Its translation is CAGSPPGGSYEQYF.